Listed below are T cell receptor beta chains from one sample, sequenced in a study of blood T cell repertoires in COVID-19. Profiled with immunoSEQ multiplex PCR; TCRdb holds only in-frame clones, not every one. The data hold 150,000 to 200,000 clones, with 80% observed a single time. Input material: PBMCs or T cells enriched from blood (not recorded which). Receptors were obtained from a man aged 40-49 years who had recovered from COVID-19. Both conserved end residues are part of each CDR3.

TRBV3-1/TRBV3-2	CASSLMLTGGGYGYTF
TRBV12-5	CATGGGTDTQYF
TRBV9	CASSGREGTGNTIYF
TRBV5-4	CASSFTGGTYNEQFF
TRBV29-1	CSMGQGSNNYGYTF
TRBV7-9	CASSFSGGAGEQFF
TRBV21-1	CASTGQHEETQYF
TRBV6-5	CASSRSYRELNGYTF
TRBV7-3	CASSNGGAWYF
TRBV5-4	CASSKGSADTEAFF
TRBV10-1	CASSLLIADTQYF
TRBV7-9	CASSTRAAPYGYTF
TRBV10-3	CAISDGRLETQYF
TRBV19	CASSIVGGGGSPLHF
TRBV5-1	CASSLALRGPLYGYTF
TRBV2	CASSSTGITSTDTQYF
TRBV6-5	CASAPGQFNEKLFF
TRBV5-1	CASSAGYGGSSYNEQFF
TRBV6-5	CASSRDRGDNYGYTF
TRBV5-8	CASSLTSLGF
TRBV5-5	CASSPFGRANTEAFF
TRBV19	CAGSSRQGEETQYF